A selection of T cell receptor beta chains follows, all from one sample in a study of blood T cell repertoires in COVID-19. Generated by immunoSEQ multiplex PCR, the TCRdb table keeps only in-frame clones and is missing some. The data show around 200,000 clones, more than 80% seen once. The sequencing sample was made of PBMCs or T cells enriched from blood (not recorded which). The receptors were gathered from a man aged 35 to 55 who had recovered from COVID-19. Both conserved end residues are part of each CDR3. Each record gives: J gene, V gene, CDR3 protein.

J gene: TRBJ2-2
V gene: TRBV9
CDR3 protein: CASSGIASWELFF

J gene: TRBJ2-5
V gene: TRBV19
CDR3 protein: CASSIRLAAETQYF

J gene: TRBJ2-7
V gene: TRBV28
CDR3 protein: CASSVGGSEQYF

J gene: TRBJ1-2
V gene: TRBV5-1
CDR3 protein: CASSSDRGAYGYTF

J gene: TRBJ2-4
V gene: TRBV5-3
CDR3 protein: CARSTGRGVAKNIQYF

J gene: TRBJ2-3
V gene: TRBV18
CDR3 protein: CASSPSLRRYTDTQYF

J gene: TRBJ1-3
V gene: TRBV24-1
CDR3 protein: CATSADSGNTIYF

J gene: TRBJ1-2
V gene: TRBV3-1/TRBV3-2
CDR3 protein: CASSRTDRANYGYTF

J gene: TRBJ1-5
V gene: TRBV2
CDR3 protein: CASSNSNQPQHF

J gene: TRBJ1-3
V gene: TRBV28
CDR3 protein: CASSFPLENTIYF

J gene: TRBJ1-2
V gene: TRBV11-3
CDR3 protein: CASSFPEQAVYTF

J gene: TRBJ1-2
V gene: TRBV15
CDR3 protein: CATSRDLGVWGYTF

J gene: TRBJ1-4
V gene: TRBV6-1
CDR3 protein: CASSVNGWGPNEKLFF

J gene: TRBJ1-1
V gene: TRBV4-1
CDR3 protein: CASSQPTGGDTEAFF

J gene: TRBJ2-1
V gene: TRBV6-6
CDR3 protein: CASAISYNEQFF

J gene: TRBJ2-1
V gene: TRBV18
CDR3 protein: CASSPPGRANNEQFF

J gene: TRBJ1-6
V gene: TRBV19
CDR3 protein: CASSIDRGTDNSPLHF

J gene: TRBJ1-2
V gene: TRBV11-3
CDR3 protein: CASSRIGLAEGGYTF

J gene: TRBJ1-1
V gene: TRBV5-1
CDR3 protein: CASSQGQGDTEAFF

J gene: TRBJ1-6
V gene: TRBV27
CDR3 protein: CASSLQTPGTIGSPLHF

J gene: TRBJ1-1
V gene: TRBV5-1
CDR3 protein: CASSLAGLGAFF

J gene: TRBJ1-6
V gene: TRBV7-9
CDR3 protein: CASSLGGGVNSPLHF

J gene: TRBJ1-5
V gene: TRBV4-1
CDR3 protein: CASSHGEPGPQHF

J gene: TRBJ1-1
V gene: TRBV12-3/TRBV12-4
CDR3 protein: CASTTGRAEAFF

J gene: TRBJ2-7
V gene: TRBV5-8
CDR3 protein: CASSRYKRDHNEQYF

J gene: TRBJ2-2
V gene: TRBV4-1
CDR3 protein: CASSQAETGTNTGELFF

J gene: TRBJ2-2
V gene: TRBV29-1
CDR3 protein: CSAATPTGTGNTGELFF

J gene: TRBJ2-1
V gene: TRBV9
CDR3 protein: CASSAGVYNEQFF

J gene: TRBJ2-1
V gene: TRBV5-4
CDR3 protein: CASRGSSYNEQFF

J gene: TRBJ1-5
V gene: TRBV16
CDR3 protein: CASSQEGGVKPQHF

J gene: TRBJ2-7
V gene: TRBV3-1/TRBV3-2
CDR3 protein: CASSQKPSRVNDEQYF

J gene: TRBJ2-4
V gene: TRBV6-5
CDR3 protein: CASSYRAGQSNIQYF

J gene: TRBJ2-5
V gene: TRBV4-1
CDR3 protein: CASRAAGGGAETQYF